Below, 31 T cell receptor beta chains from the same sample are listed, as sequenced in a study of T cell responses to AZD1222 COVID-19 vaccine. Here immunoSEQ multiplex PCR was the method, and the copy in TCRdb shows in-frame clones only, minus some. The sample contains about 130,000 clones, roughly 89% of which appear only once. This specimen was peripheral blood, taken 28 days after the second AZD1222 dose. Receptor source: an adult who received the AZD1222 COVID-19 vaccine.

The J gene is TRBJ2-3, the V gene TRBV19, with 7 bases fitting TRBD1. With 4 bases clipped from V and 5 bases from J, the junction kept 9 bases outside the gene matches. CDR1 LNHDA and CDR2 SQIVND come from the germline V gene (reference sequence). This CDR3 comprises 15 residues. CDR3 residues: CASSTDRTGVDTQYF. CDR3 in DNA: TGTGCCAGTAGTACGGACAGGACAGGAGTAGATACGCAGTATTTT.

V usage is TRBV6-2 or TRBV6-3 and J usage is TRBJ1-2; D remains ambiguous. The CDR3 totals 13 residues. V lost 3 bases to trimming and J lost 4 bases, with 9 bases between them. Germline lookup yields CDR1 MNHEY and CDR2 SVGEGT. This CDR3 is CASSYRRGYGYTF. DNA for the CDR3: TGTGCCAGCAGTTATCGGCGTGGCTATGGCTACACCTTC.

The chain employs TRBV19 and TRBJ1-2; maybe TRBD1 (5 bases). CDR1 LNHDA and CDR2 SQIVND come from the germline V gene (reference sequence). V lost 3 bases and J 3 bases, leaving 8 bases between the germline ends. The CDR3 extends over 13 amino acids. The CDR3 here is CASSIVGDYGYTF. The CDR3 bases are TGTGCCAGTAGTATTGTGGGGGACTATGGCTACACCTTC.

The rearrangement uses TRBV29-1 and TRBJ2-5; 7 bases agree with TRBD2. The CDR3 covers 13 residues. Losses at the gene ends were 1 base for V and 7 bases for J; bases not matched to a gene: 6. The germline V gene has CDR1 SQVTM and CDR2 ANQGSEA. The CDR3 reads CSVEGEGSATQYF. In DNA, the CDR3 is TGCAGCGTTGAAGGGGAGGGGTCCGCGACCCAGTACTTC.

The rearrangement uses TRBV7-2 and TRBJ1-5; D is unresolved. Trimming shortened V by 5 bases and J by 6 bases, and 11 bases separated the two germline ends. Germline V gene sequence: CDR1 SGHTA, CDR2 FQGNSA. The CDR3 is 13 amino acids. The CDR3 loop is CASSPSPSQPQHF. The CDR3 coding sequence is TGTGCCAGCAGCCCCAGTCCGAGTCAGCCCCAGCATTTT.

This chain's CDR3 is CASSQSLEGGRGYTF. The CDR3 nucleotides read TGTGCCAGCAGCCAATCGCTAGAGGGGGGTCGAGGCTACACCTTC. V is TRBV16 and J is TRBJ1-2; a weak D match, TRBD1 (6 bases). V lost 0 bases and J 8 bases, leaving 16 bases between the germline ends. The CDR3 is 15 amino acids. CDR1 KGHSY and CDR2 FQNENV come from the germline V gene.

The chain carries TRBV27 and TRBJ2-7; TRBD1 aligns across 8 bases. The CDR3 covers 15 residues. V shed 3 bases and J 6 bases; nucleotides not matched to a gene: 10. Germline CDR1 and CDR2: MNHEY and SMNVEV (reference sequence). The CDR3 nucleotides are TGTGCCAGCAGTTTCAAACCGGGACAGGCCCTCGAGCAGTACTTC. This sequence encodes CASSFKPGQALEQYF.

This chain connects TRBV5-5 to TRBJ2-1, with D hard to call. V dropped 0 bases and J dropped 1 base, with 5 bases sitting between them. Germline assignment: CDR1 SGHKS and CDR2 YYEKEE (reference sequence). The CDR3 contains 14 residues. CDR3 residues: CASSLVSSYNEQFF. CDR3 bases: TGTGCCAGCAGCTTGGTTTCTTCCTACAATGAGCAGTTCTTC.

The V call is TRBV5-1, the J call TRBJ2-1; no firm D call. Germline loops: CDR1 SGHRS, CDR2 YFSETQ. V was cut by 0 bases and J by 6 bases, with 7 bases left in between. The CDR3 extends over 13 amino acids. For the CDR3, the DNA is TGCGCCAGCAGCTTGGTTGGGTCCAATGAGCAGTTCTTC. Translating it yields CASSLVGSNEQFF.

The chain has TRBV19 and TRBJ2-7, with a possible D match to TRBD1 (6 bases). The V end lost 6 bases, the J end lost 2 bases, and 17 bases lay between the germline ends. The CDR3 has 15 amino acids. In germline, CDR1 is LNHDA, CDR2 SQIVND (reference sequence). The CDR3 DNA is TGTGCCAGTAGATACCGGGTCCAGGGGACCTACGAGCAGTACTTC. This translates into CASRYRVQGTYEQYF. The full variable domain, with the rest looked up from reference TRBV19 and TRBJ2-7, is DGGITQSPKYLFRKEGQNVTLSCEQNLNHDAMYWYRQDPGQGLRLIYYSQIVNDFQKGDIAEGYSVSREKKESFPLTVTSAQKNPTAFYLCASRYRVQGTYEQYFGPGTRLTVT.

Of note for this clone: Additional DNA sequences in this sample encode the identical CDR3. CDR3 loop: CASSPQGGGFSYEQYF. The CDR3 region has the DNA TGTGCCAGCAGCCCCCAGGGGGGGGGTTTCTCCTACGAGCAGTACTTC. This rearrangement joins TRBV9 to TRBJ2-7, with D possibly being TRBD1 or TRBD2 (7 bases each). This CDR3 contains 16 residues. Germline V gene lookup returns CDR1 SGDLS and CDR2 YYNGEE. V was cut by 4 bases and J by 0 bases, with 17 bases left in between.

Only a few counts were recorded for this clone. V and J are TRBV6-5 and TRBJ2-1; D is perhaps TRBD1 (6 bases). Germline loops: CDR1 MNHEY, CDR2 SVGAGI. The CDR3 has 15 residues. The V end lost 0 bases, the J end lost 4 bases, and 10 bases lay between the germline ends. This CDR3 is CASSYSIGQYNEQFF. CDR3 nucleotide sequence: TGTGCCAGCAGTTACTCGATAGGACAGTACAATGAGCAGTTCTTC.

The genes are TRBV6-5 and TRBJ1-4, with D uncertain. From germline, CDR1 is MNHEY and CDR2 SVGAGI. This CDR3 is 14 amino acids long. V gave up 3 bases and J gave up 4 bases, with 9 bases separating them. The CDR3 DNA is TGTGCCAGCAGTTATTCAACTGTTAATGAAAAACTGTTTTTT. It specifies CASSYSTVNEKLFF.

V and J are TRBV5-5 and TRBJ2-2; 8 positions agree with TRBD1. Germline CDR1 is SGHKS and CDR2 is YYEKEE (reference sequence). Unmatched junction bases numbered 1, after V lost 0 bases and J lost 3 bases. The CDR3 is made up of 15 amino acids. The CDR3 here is CASSLARGHTGELFF. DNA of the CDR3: TGTGCCAGCAGCTTGGCCAGGGGGCACACCGGGGAGCTGTTTTTT.

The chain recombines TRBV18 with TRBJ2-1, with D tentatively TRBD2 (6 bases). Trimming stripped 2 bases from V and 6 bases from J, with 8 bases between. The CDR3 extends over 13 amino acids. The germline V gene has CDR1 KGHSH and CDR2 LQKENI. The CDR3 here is CASSPVGGNEQFF. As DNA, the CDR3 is TGTGCCAGCTCACCAGTGGGAGGCAATGAGCAGTTCTTC.

The CDR3 loop is CATSRDRTGPSVVFF. Written as DNA, the CDR3 is TGTGCCACCAGCAGAGATCGGACAGGGCCCTCGGTTGTGTTTTTT. The chain has TRBV15 and TRBJ1-4, with 8 nucleotides matching TRBD1. CDR3 length: 15 residues. V lost 0 bases, J lost 15 bases, and 12 bases stayed unmatched. Germline V gene sequence: CDR1 LNHNV, CDR2 YYDKDF (reference sequence).

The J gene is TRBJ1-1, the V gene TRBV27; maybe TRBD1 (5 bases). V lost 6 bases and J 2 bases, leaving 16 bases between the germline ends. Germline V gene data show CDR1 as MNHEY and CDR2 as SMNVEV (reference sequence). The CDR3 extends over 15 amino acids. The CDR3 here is CASRLMPRDNTEAFF. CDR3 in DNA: TGTGCCAGCAGGTTGATGCCCAGGGATAACACTGAAGCTTTCTTT.

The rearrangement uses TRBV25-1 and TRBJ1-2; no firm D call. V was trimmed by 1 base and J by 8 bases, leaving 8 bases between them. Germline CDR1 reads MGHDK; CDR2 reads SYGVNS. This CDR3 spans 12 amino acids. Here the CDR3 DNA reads TGTGCCAGCAGTGAATTTATTGTCGGCTACACCTTC. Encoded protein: CASSEFIVGYTF.

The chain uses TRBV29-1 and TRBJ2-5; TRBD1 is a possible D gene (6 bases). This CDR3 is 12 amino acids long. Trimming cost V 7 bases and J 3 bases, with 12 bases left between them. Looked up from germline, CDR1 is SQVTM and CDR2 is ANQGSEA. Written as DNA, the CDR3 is TGCAGCGACCGGACAGATAAAGAGACCCAGTACTTC. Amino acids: CSDRTDKETQYF.

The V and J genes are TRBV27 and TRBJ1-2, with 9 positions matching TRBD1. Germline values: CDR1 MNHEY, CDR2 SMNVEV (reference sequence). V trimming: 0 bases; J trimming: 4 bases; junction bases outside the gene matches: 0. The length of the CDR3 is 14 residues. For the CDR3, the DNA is TGTGCCAGCAGTTTATCGGGACAGGGCTATGGCTACACCTTC. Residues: CASSLSGQGYGYTF.

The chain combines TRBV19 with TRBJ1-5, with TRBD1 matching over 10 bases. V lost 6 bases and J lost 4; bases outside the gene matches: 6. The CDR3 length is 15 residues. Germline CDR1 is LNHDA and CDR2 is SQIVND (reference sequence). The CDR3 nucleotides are TGTGCCAGTAGCGCGACAGGGGGCGGAAATCAGCCCCAGCATTTT. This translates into CASSATGGGNQPQHF.

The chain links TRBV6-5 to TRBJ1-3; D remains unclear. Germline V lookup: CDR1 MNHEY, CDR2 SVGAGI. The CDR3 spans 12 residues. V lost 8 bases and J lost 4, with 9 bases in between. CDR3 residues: CASGDTGNTIYF. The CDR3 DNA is TGTGCCAGCGGGGATACGGGAAACACCATATATTTT.

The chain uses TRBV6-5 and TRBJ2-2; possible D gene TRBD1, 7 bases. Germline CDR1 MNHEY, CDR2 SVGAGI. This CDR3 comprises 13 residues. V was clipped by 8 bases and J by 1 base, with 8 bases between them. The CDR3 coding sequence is TGTGCCAGCCAGGGGGGGAACACCGGGGAGCTGTTTTTT. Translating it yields CASQGGNTGELFF.

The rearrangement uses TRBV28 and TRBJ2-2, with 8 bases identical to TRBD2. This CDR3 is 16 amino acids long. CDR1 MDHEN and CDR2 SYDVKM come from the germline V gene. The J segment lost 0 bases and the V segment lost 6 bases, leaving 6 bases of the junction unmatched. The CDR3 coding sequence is TGTGCCAGCAGAATCGGGGGGGCAGCGAACACCGGGGAGCTGTTTTTT. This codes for CASRIGGAANTGELFF.

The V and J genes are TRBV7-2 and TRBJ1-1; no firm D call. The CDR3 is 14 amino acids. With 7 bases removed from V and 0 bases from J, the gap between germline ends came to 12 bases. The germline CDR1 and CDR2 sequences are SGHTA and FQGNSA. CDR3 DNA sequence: TGTGCCAGCAACCTAGACGGGATGAACACTGAAGCTTTCTTT. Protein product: CASNLDGMNTEAFF.

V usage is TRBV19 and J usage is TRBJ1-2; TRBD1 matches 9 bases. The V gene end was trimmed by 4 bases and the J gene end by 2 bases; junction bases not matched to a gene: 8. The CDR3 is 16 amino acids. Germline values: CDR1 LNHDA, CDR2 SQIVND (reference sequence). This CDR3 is CASSKTTGTGNYGYTF. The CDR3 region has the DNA TGTGCCAGTAGTAAGACAACCGGGACAGGGAACTATGGCTACACCTTC.

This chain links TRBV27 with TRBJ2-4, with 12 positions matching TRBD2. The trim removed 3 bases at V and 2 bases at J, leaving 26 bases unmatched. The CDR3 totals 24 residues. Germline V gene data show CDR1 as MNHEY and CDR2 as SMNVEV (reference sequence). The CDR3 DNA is TGTGCCAGCAGTTTCCGTGGCATAGAACAGGCCGGGACTAGCGGGCCTCGTCCCAAAAACATTCAGTACTTC. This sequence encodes CASSFRGIEQAGTSGPRPKNIQYF.

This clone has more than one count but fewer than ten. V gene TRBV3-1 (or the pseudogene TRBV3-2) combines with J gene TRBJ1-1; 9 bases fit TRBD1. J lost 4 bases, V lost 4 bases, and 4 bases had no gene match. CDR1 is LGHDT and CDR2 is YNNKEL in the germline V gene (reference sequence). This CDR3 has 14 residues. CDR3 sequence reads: CASSPGQGVTEAFF. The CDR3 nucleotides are TGTGCCAGCAGCCCGGGACAGGGTGTCACTGAAGCTTTCTTT.

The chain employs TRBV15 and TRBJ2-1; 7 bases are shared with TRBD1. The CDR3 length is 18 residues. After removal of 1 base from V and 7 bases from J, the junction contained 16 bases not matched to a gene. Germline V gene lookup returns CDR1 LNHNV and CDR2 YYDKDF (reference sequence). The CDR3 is CATSRGDRASPRGNEQFF. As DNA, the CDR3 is TGTGCCACCAGCAGAGGGGACAGAGCCAGCCCGAGGGGAAATGAGCAGTTCTTC. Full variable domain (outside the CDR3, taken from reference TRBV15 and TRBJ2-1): DAMVIQNPRYQVTQFGKPVTLSCSQTLNHNVMYWYQQKSSQAPKLLFHYYDKDFNNEADTPDNFQSRRPNTSFCFLDIRSPGLGDTAMYLCATSRGDRASPRGNEQFFGPGTRLTVL.

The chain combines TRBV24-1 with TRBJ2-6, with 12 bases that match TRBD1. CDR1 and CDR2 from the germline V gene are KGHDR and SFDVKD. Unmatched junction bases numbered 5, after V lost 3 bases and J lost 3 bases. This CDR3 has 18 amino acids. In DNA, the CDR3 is TGTGCCACCAGTGATACCCGGGACAGGGGGCTTGGGGCCAACGTCCTGACTTTC. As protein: CATSDTRDRGLGANVLTF.

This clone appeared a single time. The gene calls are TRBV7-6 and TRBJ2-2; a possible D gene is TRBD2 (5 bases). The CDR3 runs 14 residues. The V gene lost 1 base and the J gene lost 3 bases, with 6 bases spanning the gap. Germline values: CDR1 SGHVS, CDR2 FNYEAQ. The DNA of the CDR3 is TGTGCCAGCAGCTTAGGGACTCACACCGGGGAGCTGTTTTTT. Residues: CASSLGTHTGELFF.